The 23 T cell receptor beta chains below all came from one sample that was sequenced in a study of blood T cells in healthy people across ages. A sample-barcoded 5' primer and a J-beta primer mix were used in a second PCR of about 7 to 12 cycles. MiXCR, applied by TCRdb to the 5' RACE reads, yields one record per CDR3 protein. The sample holds about 1.7 million distinct CDR3 sequences, over 25% seen once. Sequencing input: blood. The receptors here all came from a woman aged 25 to 39 in good health.

This clonotype has just a few counts. The chain couples TRBV24-1 to TRBJ2-1; 10 nucleotides match TRBD2. CDR1 and CDR2 (germline): KGHDR, SFDVKD. The CDR3 extends over 14 amino acids. Germline trimming cut 5 bases from V and 6 bases from J; bases unmatched to any gene: 3. The DNA of the CDR3 is TGTGCCACCAGTGCTGAGCGGGGGGGCAATGAGCAGTTCTTC. Translation gives CATSAERGGNEQFF.

V and J are TRBV10-2 and TRBJ2-1, with 7 bases that match TRBD1. With the DNA end fitting TRBJ2-7 better, the J assignment may be wrong. The CDR3 has 14 residues. Germline V gives CDR1 WSHSY, CDR2 SAAADI. The CDR3 coding sequence is TGCGCCAGCAGTGGAACGACAGGGAACAATGAGCAGTACTTC. Its protein is CASSGTTGNNEQYF.

This clonotype was counted between two and nine times. This may be a read error: a much more frequent sequence differs by one nucleotide. The V and J genes are TRBV6-5 and TRBJ2-4; a weak D match, TRBD1 (6 bases). V was cut by 5 bases and J by 13 bases, with 24 bases left in between. Per the germline V gene, CDR1 is MNHEY and CDR2 is SVGAGI. This CDR3 comprises 15 residues. CDR3 region: CASSQQGTPYNEQYF. CDR3 coding DNA: TGTGCCAGCAGTCAACAGGGAACCCCCTACAATGAGCAGTACTTC.

This clonotype was counted a few times. J is TRBJ1-4 and V is TRBV20-1, with D unclear. Trimming removed 1 base at V and 8 bases at J, with 11 bases between. The CDR3 sequence is 13 residues long. CDR1 DFQATT and CDR2 SNEGSKA come from the germline V gene (reference sequence). The CDR3 spells CSARVLDREKLFF. The CDR3 DNA reads as TGCAGTGCTAGAGTTCTCGATCGGGAAAAACTGTTTTTT.

The chain links TRBV20-1 to TRBJ2-7; D is undetermined. V was pared by 2 bases and J by 3 bases, with 11 bases between. CDR1 DFQATT and CDR2 SNEGSKA come from the germline V gene (reference sequence). The CDR3 is 13 residues long. The CDR3 protein is CSARPQVHYEQYF. The DNA for the CDR3 is TGCAGTGCTAGACCCCAGGTCCACTACGAGCAGTACTTC.

This clonotype was seen ten or more times. V is TRBV7-2 and J is TRBJ2-3, with a possible D match to TRBD2 (5 bases). CDR1 SGHTA and CDR2 FQGNSA come from the germline V gene. The V end was cut by 5 bases, the J end by 5 bases, with 23 bases between. CDR3 length equals 17 residues. The CDR3 region is CASSRRLSEPLVDTQYF. As DNA, the CDR3 is TGTGCCAGCAGCAGAAGACTTAGCGAACCCCTGGTAGATACGCAGTATTTT.

V is TRBV28 and J is TRBJ2-7; TRBD2 aligns across 8 bases. Per the germline V gene, CDR1 is MDHEN and CDR2 is SYDVKM. This CDR3 is built from 15 residues. The V gene end was trimmed by 8 bases and the J gene end by 1 base; junction bases not matched to a gene: 10. The DNA for the CDR3 is TGTGCCAGCTCCCCAGCGGGAGCGGAATCCTACGAGCAGTACTTC. The encoded protein is CASSPAGAESYEQYF.

The chain combines TRBV10-3 with TRBJ2-3; TRBD2 is a possible D gene (5 bases). The CDR3 consists of 15 residues. CDR1 and CDR2 (germline): ENHRY, SYGVKD. Trimming removed 10 bases from V and 1 base from J, with 18 bases in between. The CDR3 DNA reads TGTGCCAGCAGGCCTAGCCCTCCTGGCACAGATACGCAGTATTTT. Its translation: CASRPSPPGTDTQYF.

The sample holds one count of this clonotype. The V and J genes are TRBV12-3 or TRBV12-4 and TRBJ1-5, with D unresolved. V lost 6 bases to trimming and J lost 1 base, with 10 bases between them. This CDR3 region has 14 residues. The CDR3, as DNA: TGTGCCAGCAGCATCAGGAACAGCAATCAGCCCCAGCATTTT. Protein product: CASSIRNSNQPQHF.

This clonotype was recorded at least ten times. The chain has TRBV7-8 and TRBJ2-7; D gene ambiguous. The CDR3 sequence is 16 residues long. Trimming took off 1 base at V and 0 bases at J, with 13 bases between the two ends. Germline V lookup: CDR1 SGHVS, CDR2 FQNEAQ. The CDR3 sequence: CASSLGWAEHSYEQYF. CDR3 DNA: TGTGCCAGCAGCTTAGGGTGGGCGGAGCACTCCTACGAGCAGTACTTC.

This clonotype appeared many times. The chain uses TRBV20-1 and TRBJ2-7; D possibly corresponds to TRBD1 (5 bases). Trimming took off 0 bases at V and 5 bases at J, with 17 bases between the two ends. The CDR3 has 15 amino acids. The germline CDR1 and CDR2 sequences are DFQATT and SNEGSKA (reference sequence). CDR3 amino acids: CSARDTRGMSDEQYF. DNA for the CDR3: TGCAGTGCTAGAGATACAAGGGGTATGTCTGACGAGCAGTACTTC.

This clonotype was counted ten times or more. This chain joins TRBV29-1 and TRBJ2-5; a possible D gene is TRBD2 (6 bases). CDR1 and CDR2 (germline): SQVTM, ANQGSEA. The CDR3 is 16 residues long. Between the trimmed V and J ends, which lost 7 bases and 1 base, there was a span of 22 bases. The CDR3 nucleotides are TGCAGCGCGGGGAGAGGGGACGGGGGACCCCAAGAGACCCAGTACTTC. It translates to CSAGRGDGGPQETQYF.

In regard to this clonotype: One base away lies a much larger clone, so this may be a sequencing read error. No conserved phenylalanine or tryptophan is present at the end of the CDR3, so a read error is the likely explanation. This chain connects TRBV29-1 to TRBJ2-1; 7 bases line up with TRBD1. The germline CDR1 and CDR2 sequences are SQVTM and ANQGSEA. J gave up 3 bases and V 1 base, and 6 bases lay outside the gene matches. CDR3 length: 15 amino acids. This CDR3 is CSVEARGQIYNEQFL. CDR3 in DNA: TGCAGCGTTGAAGCCCGGGGACAGATCTACAATGAGCAGTTCTTA.

This chain connects TRBV4-1 to TRBJ2-2; D might be TRBD2 (6 bases). The CDR3 has 15 residues. Germline CDR1 reads MGHRA; CDR2 reads YSYEKL. V lost 3 bases and J lost 1, with 9 bases in between. The DNA for the CDR3 is TGCGCCAGCAGCCAGGGACTCTTGAACACCGGGGAGCTGTTTTTT. This translates into CASSQGLLNTGELFF.

This clonotype has ten or more counts. V and J are TRBV29-1 and TRBJ2-1; D is unresolved. Germline V gene data show CDR1 as SQVTM and CDR2 as ANQGSEA. Deletions cut 6 bases from V and 7 bases from J, with 13 bases between. CDR3 length: 12 residues. The CDR3 coding sequence is TGCAGCGTCCTTAAGAAACGGAATGAGCAGTTCTTC. This gives the protein CSVLKKRNEQFF.

The chain joins TRBV6-1 to TRBJ2-7; unclear D gene. The CDR3 contains 14 residues. Germline assignment: CDR1 MNHNS and CDR2 SASEGT. The CDR3 is CATRIIQSSYEQYF. CDR3 sequence (DNA): TGTGCAACCCGCATAATACAGTCTTCCTACGAGCAGTACTTC.

This rearrangement joins TRBV2 to TRBJ2-5; no firm D call. Trimming removed 2 bases at V and 2 bases at J, with 9 bases between. The CDR3 extends over 14 amino acids. The germline V gene has CDR1 SNHLY and CDR2 FYNNEI. For the CDR3, the DNA is TGTGCCAGCAGTGAACTTGAGGAACAAGAGACCCAGTACTTC. Translating it yields CASSELEEQETQYF.

This clonotype was seen once. Being one base from a much bigger clone, this may be a read error. The chain is built from TRBV29-1 and TRBJ2-7; no firm D call. V was pared by 8 bases and J by 4 bases, with 9 bases between. The germline CDR1 and CDR2 sequences are SQVTM and ANQGSEA. This CDR3 comprises 10 residues. CDR3 loop: CSIQSYEQYF. In DNA, the CDR3 is TGCAGCATACAGAGTTACGAGCAGTACTTC.

The V call is TRBV18, the J call TRBJ1-2; D gene unclear. The germline V and J ends were trimmed by 3 bases and 3 bases, with 14 bases remaining between them. Germline values: CDR1 KGHSH, CDR2 LQKENI. The CDR3 has 15 residues. CDR3 loop: CASSPDPTPHYGYTF. The CDR3 region has the DNA TGTGCCAGCTCACCTGATCCAACACCTCACTATGGCTACACCTTC.

This chain connects TRBV12-3 or TRBV12-4 to TRBJ1-2; D call uncertain. CDR3 length: 11 amino acids. V gave up 3 bases and J gave up 7 bases, with 6 bases separating them. CDR3 coding DNA: TGTGCCAGCAGTTTTCGGGCTGGCTACACCTTC. Amino acid sequence: CASSFRAGYTF.

This clonotype was seen a handful of times. The V and J genes are TRBV14 and TRBJ2-5; D may match TRBD1 or TRBD2 (5 bases each). The germline gives CDR1 SGHDN, CDR2 FVKESK. The CDR3 spans 13 residues. Trimming left V 3 bases short and J 11 bases short, with 16 bases between. The CDR3, as DNA: TGTGCCAGCAGCCACGGACACCCCAGGGAGCAGTACTTC. This encodes CASSHGHPREQYF.

A word on this clonotype: One base away lies a much larger clone, so this may be a sequencing read error. The CDR3 nucleotides read TGTGCCAGCTCACCTCCTAGCGGGAATTCGGCTGAGACCCAGTACTTC. Its translation: CASSPPSGNSAETQYF. This chain joins TRBV18 and TRBJ2-5; 9 nucleotides line up with TRBD2. The CDR3 has 16 residues. Germline trimming cut 3 bases from V and 5 bases from J; bases unmatched to any gene: 10. The germline V gene has CDR1 KGHSH and CDR2 LQKENI.

This clonotype was observed a single time. This sequence may be a read error, since a much larger clone differs from it by one base. This sequence joins TRBV7-2 and TRBJ2-7; 9 bases align to TRBD2. The V gene's germline CDR1 is SGHTA and CDR2 FQGNSA. The CDR3 length is 17 residues. This CDR3 is CASSPWVIAGATYEQCF. CDR3 nucleotide sequence: TGTGCCAGCAGCCCCTGGGTGATAGCGGGAGCAACCTACGAGCAGTGCTTC.